Reported below is one T cell receptor beta chain. In the authors' workflow: Using reference gene primer amplification, nucleated cell counts were estimated. Assay used: immunoSEQ multiplex PCR; TCRdb lists only in-frame clones, some missing. V and J calls and clone size follow that table, whereas D and trimming were derived from the DNA. The sample shows about 180,000 clones, approximately 81% of them seen only once. This record belongs to a study of blood T cell repertoires in COVID-19. This CDR3 is 14 amino acids long. With V trimmed by 8 bases and J by 1 base, 6 bases remained unmatched. Germline V gives CDR1 SGHTA, CDR2 FQGNSA. Enrollment of patients from Seattle took place during active infection, with longitudinal follow-up.

This clonotype was obtained from a person aged 65 to 85 with COVID-19, enrolled during active disease. J is TRBJ1-1 and V is TRBV7-2; 8 nucleotides match TRBD1. Sequencing input: peripheral blood. The DNA of the CDR3 is TGTGCCAGCGGGCAGGGGGCTACGAACACTGAAGCTTTCTTT. Its protein is CASGQGATNTEAFF.